This T cell receptor beta chain came from a study of glioma-infiltrating T cells after dendritic cell vaccination. None of the glioblastoma patients had an isocitrate dehydrogenase mutation. This clone was seen a single time. The table came from immunoSEQ multiplex PCR; TCRdb's copy has only in-frame clones and leaves some out. The sample has roughly 68,000 clones, more than 75% seen once. Sequences were derived from blood, sampled before dendritic cell vaccination. The source is a human donor with glioblastoma.

CDR3 DNA sequence: TGTGCCAGTAGTCCGGGACAGCTTATGAACACTGAAGCTTTCTTT. Encoded protein: CASSPGQLMNTEAFF. The chain combines TRBV19 with TRBJ1-1, with TRBD1 matching over 7 bases. CDR1 and CDR2 (germline): LNHDA, SQIVND (reference sequence). With V trimmed by 5 bases and J by 0 bases, 6 bases remained unmatched. CDR3 length equals 15 residues.